Presented here are 20 T cell receptor beta chains from one specimen sequenced in a study of CD8 T cells in Susac syndrome. The RNA, 0.5 to 1 ug, was put through reverse transcription using random hexamers. TCRdb redid the calling of the immunoSEQ multiplex PCR reads with MiXCR, one entry per CDR3 protein. Here the sample spans 200,000 to 300,000 distinct CDR3 sequences, 90% to 96% being singletons. What was sequenced was CD4+ T cells from PBMCs. These receptor sequences come from a human donor with Susac syndrome.

The chain recombines TRBV18 with TRBJ1-1; D gene ambiguous. The CDR3 extends over 14 amino acids. Germline-derived CDR1 and CDR2 are KGHSH and LQKENI. V was pared by 3 bases and J by 4 bases, with 12 bases between. The DNA of the CDR3 is TGTGCCAGCTCACCGGCGACTTGGGGCACTGAAGCTTTCTTT. Protein product: CASSPATWGTEAFF.

This chain links TRBV2 with TRBJ2-2; the D gene is possibly TRBD2 (5 bases). Germline CDR1 reads SNHLY; CDR2 reads FYNNEI. V was cut by 4 bases and J by 3 bases, with 9 bases left in between. CDR3 length: 14 residues. The CDR3 region has the DNA TGTGCCAGCAGTGTCAGGCGGGACACCGGGGAGCTGTTTTTT. This codes for CASSVRRDTGELFF.

The chain uses TRBV20-1 and TRBJ2-3, with 13 bases lining up with TRBD2. The CDR3 is 15 residues long. The V segment lost 5 bases and the J segment 4 bases; nucleotides outside the gene matches: 6. Germline-derived CDR1 and CDR2 are DFQATT and SNEGSKA (reference sequence). The DNA of the CDR3 is TGCAGTGCTGGAAGGACTAGCGGGAGTTCAGATACGCAGTATTTT. Translated, it gives CSAGRTSGSSDTQYF.

The rearrangement joins TRBV29-1 to TRBJ2-2, with D tentatively TRBD1 (5 bases). This CDR3 has 15 residues. Trimming stripped 6 bases from V and 4 bases from J, with 18 bases between. From germline, CDR1 is SQVTM and CDR2 ANQGSEA. The CDR3 DNA reads as TGCAGCGTCAAGAAGGGGTTTGCTTCCACCGGGGAGCTGTTTTTT. It yields the protein CSVKKGFASTGELFF.

This chain connects TRBV29-1 to TRBJ2-1; D might be TRBD2 (5 bases). Germline V gene data show CDR1 as SQVTM and CDR2 as ANQGSEA. With 8 bases removed from V and 10 bases from J, the gap between germline ends came to 15 bases. This CDR3 contains 11 residues. CDR3 DNA sequence: TGCAGCTCCAGAGGGTTTGCGGAGCAGTTCTTC. It encodes CSSRGFAEQFF.

V and J are TRBV29-1 and TRBJ1-5; a possible D gene is TRBD1 (5 bases). The CDR3 is 13 amino acids. Germline assignment: CDR1 SQVTM and CDR2 ANQGSEA. The V end lost 8 bases, the J end lost 5 bases, and 16 bases lay between the germline ends. The CDR3 nucleotides are TGCAGCTCCTCCCTTGGGGGGGATCAGCCCCAGCATTTT. Protein: CSSSLGGDQPQHF.

This clonotype has just one count. The J gene is TRBJ1-2, the V gene TRBV25-1; unclear D gene. CDR1 and CDR2 (germline): MGHDK, SYGVNS. The CDR3 runs 11 residues. The ends were cut back, 2 bases at V and 7 bases at J, with 5 bases in the middle. CDR3 nucleotides: TGTGCCAGCAGTGAAGCAAGTGGCTACACCTTC. The encoded protein is CASSEASGYTF.

V gene TRBV21-1 combines with J gene TRBJ2-4; the D segment call TRBD1 is taken from the table without a DNA check. TRBV21-1 is reported as a pseudogene. The CDR3 length is 16 residues. CDR3 bases: TGTGCCAGCAGCAAGAAAGGGGGGGGTGTTCGAGACATTCAGTACTTC. This translates into CASSKKGGGVRDIQYF.

The chain carries TRBV5-1 and TRBJ2-3; D is unclear. Trimming took off 2 bases at V and 1 base at J, with 8 bases between the two ends. Germline CDR1 reads SGHRS; CDR2 reads YFSETQ. The CDR3 sequence is 14 residues long. CDR3 amino acids: CASSFNGRTDTQYF. In DNA, the CDR3 is TGCGCCAGCAGCTTTAACGGACGCACAGATACGCAGTATTTT.

This clonotype was counted a single time. The chain combines TRBV7-2 with TRBJ2-3; 9 bases map to TRBD2. CDR3 length: 15 amino acids. The V gene end was trimmed by 2 bases and the J gene end by 6 bases; junction bases not matched to a gene: 6. The germline V gene has CDR1 SGHTA and CDR2 FQGNSA. CDR3: CASSLSGTSLDTQYF. The CDR3 DNA follows: TGTGCCAGCAGCTTAAGCGGGACTAGCTTGGATACGCAGTATTTT.

The V call is TRBV9, the J call TRBJ2-3; maybe TRBD2 (5 bases). The CDR3 has 16 amino acids. V gave up 4 bases and J gave up 0 bases, with 15 bases separating them. Germline-derived CDR1 and CDR2 are SGDLS and YYNGEE. In DNA, the CDR3 is TGTGCCAGCAGCTCCCACGCGGCGGGCAGCACAGATACGCAGTATTTT. Translating gives CASSSHAAGSTDTQYF.

The chain employs TRBV4-1 and TRBJ2-7; 9 bases are shared with TRBD1. V shed 0 bases and J 3 bases; nucleotides not matched to a gene: 3. CDR3 length: 15 amino acids. The germline gives CDR1 MGHRA, CDR2 YSYEKL. CDR3 DNA: TGCGCCAGCAGCCAAGAATGGGACAGGGTCTACGAGCAGTACTTC. It translates to CASSQEWDRVYEQYF.

This chain uses TRBV4-2 with TRBJ2-7; TRBD2 matches at 11 bases. This CDR3 comprises 16 residues. V gave up 4 bases and J gave up 2 bases; unmatched junction bases: 7. Germline V gene data show CDR1 as LGHNA and CDR2 as YNFKEQ. CDR3 loop: CASSPTGLAATYEQYF. The CDR3 region has the DNA TGTGCCAGCAGCCCCACGGGACTAGCGGCAACCTACGAGCAGTACTTC.

About this clonotype: One junction end does not reproduce the germline sequence, and a read error may be involved. The chain couples TRBV20-1 to TRBJ2-5; D perhaps matches TRBD2 (5 bases). This CDR3 is 11 amino acids long. From germline, CDR1 is DFQATT and CDR2 SNEGSKA (reference sequence). The CDR3 protein is CSSSLQETQYF. CDR3 nucleotides: TGCAGTTCTAGCCTACAAGAGACCCAGTACTTC.

The gene calls are TRBV29-1 and TRBJ2-3; TRBD1 is a possible D gene (6 bases). V was trimmed by 6 bases and J by 0 bases, leaving 13 bases between them. The CDR3 has 14 amino acids. The germline V gene has CDR1 SQVTM and CDR2 ANQGSEA. This chain's CDR3 is CSVENRASTDTQYF. The DNA for the CDR3 is TGCAGCGTCGAGAACAGGGCTAGCACAGATACGCAGTATTTT.

This chain uses TRBV4-1 with TRBJ2-1; 11 bases map to TRBD1. The germline V gene has CDR1 MGHRA and CDR2 YSYEKL. Trimming took 4 bases from V and 7 from J; bases not matched to a gene: 6. The CDR3 sequence is 15 residues long. CDR3 bases: TGCGCCAGCAGCCTCGGACAGGGGGCGTTGAATGAGCAGTTCTTC. Amino acids: CASSLGQGALNEQFF.

The V call is TRBV29-1, the J call TRBJ2-5, with TRBD1 matching 11 bases. CDR3 length: 13 residues. J was trimmed by 4 bases and V by 8 bases; bases with no gene match: 6. Germline V CDR1 and CDR2: SQVTM, ANQGSEA. The CDR3 sequence: CSMDRGQGETQYF. The CDR3 DNA is TGCAGCATGGACAGGGGGCAGGGAGAGACCCAGTACTTC.

The chain recombines TRBV2 with TRBJ2-7; either TRBD1 or TRBD2 may fit D (5 bases each). CDR3 length: 15 amino acids. Germline V gives CDR1 SNHLY, CDR2 FYNNEI. V was cut by 5 bases and J by 6 bases, with 20 bases left in between. Here the CDR3 reads CASSLQPGPAREQYF. In DNA form, the CDR3 reads TGTGCCAGCAGTCTCCAGCCGGGACCTGCTCGCGAGCAGTACTTC.

The chain is built from TRBV15 and TRBJ2-4; 7 nucleotides agree with TRBD1. This CDR3 spans 19 amino acids. Losses at the gene ends were 4 bases for V and 0 bases for J; bases not matched to a gene: 15. CDR1 is LNHNV and CDR2 is YYDKDF in the germline V gene (reference sequence). The CDR3 nucleotides read TGTGCCACCAGCACCCGGGGACAGCCTATGACTATAGCCAAAAACATTCAGTACTTC. This gives the protein CATSTRGQPMTIAKNIQYF.

The chain has TRBV20-1 and TRBJ2-1; no firm D call. The CDR3 spans 14 residues. V lost 5 bases, J lost 0 bases, and 11 bases lay in between. Looked up from germline, CDR1 is DFQATT and CDR2 is SNEGSKA (reference sequence). Here the CDR3 DNA reads TGCAGTGCTCCCACCCCGAGCTCCTACAATGAGCAGTTCTTC. As protein: CSAPTPSSYNEQFF.